These 20 T cell receptor beta chains originate from one sample sequenced in a study of blood T cell repertoires in COVID-19. Repertoires were generated with immunoSEQ multiplex PCR, while TCRdb's copy carries only in-frame clones and drops some. Of a few hundred thousand clones in the sample, over 75% were seen once. Sequencing was performed on peripheral blood. The receptors stem from a woman under 40 with COVID-19, enrolled during active disease.

The chain combines TRBV3-1 (or the pseudogene TRBV3-2) with TRBJ2-1; a weak D match, TRBD2 (5 bases). The CDR3 totals 13 residues. The V end was cut by 7 bases, the J end by 3 bases, with 10 bases between. Germline-derived CDR1 and CDR2 are LGHDT and YNNKEL (reference sequence). The DNA of the CDR3 is TGTGCCAGCAAAGCGGAGAACTACAATGAGCAGTTCTTC. This sequence encodes CASKAENYNEQFF.

The rearrangement joins TRBV6-5 to TRBJ1-2; 7 nucleotides match TRBD1. The V and J ends lost 6 bases and 6 bases, in that order; junction bases with no gene match: 13. Germline V gene data show CDR1 as MNHEY and CDR2 as SVGAGI. This CDR3 has 15 residues. The CDR3 bases are TGTGCCAGCAGCCTGACTTCGACAGGGTTGAATGGCTACACCTTC. Translated, it gives CASSLTSTGLNGYTF.

The V gene is TRBV1, the J gene TRBJ2-2; TRBD2 is the table's D call and was not checked against the DNA. TRBV1 represents a pseudogene. This CDR3 contains 16 residues. CDR3 in amino acids: CTSSLPEKPNTGELFF. CDR3 nucleotide sequence: TGCACCAGCAGTTTACCGGAGAAGCCCAACACCGGGGAGCTGTTTTTT.

This clone was recorded a few times. The CDR3 protein is CASSDDQGGQPQHF. The CDR3 coding sequence is TGTGCCAGCAGTGACGATCAGGGGGGTCAGCCCCAGCATTTT. V usage is TRBV6-4 and J usage is TRBJ1-5; 7 nucleotides match TRBD1. Germline V CDR1 and CDR2: MRHNA, SNTAGT. The CDR3 has 14 residues. The trim removed 2 bases at V and 6 bases at J, leaving 4 bases unmatched.

The CDR3 DNA sequence: TGTGCCAGCAGTTTGGGGGGGCGCGGAGAGACCCAGTACTTC. Its protein is CASSLGGRGETQYF. The rearrangement links TRBV2 to TRBJ2-5; D perhaps matches TRBD2 (7 bases). Germline CDR1 is SNHLY and CDR2 is FYNNEI. Trimming removed 5 bases at V and 4 bases at J, with 14 bases between. The CDR3 sequence is 14 residues long.

This clone was counted once. The V and J genes are TRBV2 and TRBJ2-1, with 9 bases fitting TRBD2. V was pared by 2 bases and J by 4 bases, with 3 bases of the junction left unmatched. Germline lookup yields CDR1 SNHLY and CDR2 FYNNEI. This CDR3 comprises 15 residues. The CDR3 loop reads CASSEQREVYNEQFF. CDR3 coding DNA: TGTGCCAGCAGTGAACAGCGGGAGGTATACAATGAGCAGTTCTTC.

The rearrangement joins TRBV29-1 to TRBJ1-2, with D possibly TRBD1 on 5 matching bases. The CDR3 sequence is 13 residues long. Germline V CDR1 and CDR2: SQVTM, ANQGSEA. Trimming cost V 1 base and J 4 bases, with 10 bases left between them. This chain's CDR3 is CSVEAGRSYGYTF. CDR3 coding DNA: TGCAGCGTTGAAGCAGGGAGGAGCTATGGCTACACCTTC.

The chain carries TRBV9 and TRBJ1-4; D possibly corresponds to TRBD1 (6 bases). V gave up 3 bases and J gave up 5 bases, with 17 bases separating them. The germline CDR1 and CDR2 sequences are SGDLS and YYNGEE. This CDR3 has 16 residues. Here the CDR3 reads CASSGRPGHQNEKLFF. The CDR3 coding sequence is TGTGCCAGCAGCGGAAGACCGGGACATCAGAATGAAAAACTGTTTTTT.

This clone was seen just once. This CDR3 reads CASSHEGQQETQYF. For the CDR3, the DNA is TGTGCCAGCAGCCACGAAGGACAGCAAGAGACCCAGTACTTC. V gene TRBV7-8 combines with J gene TRBJ2-5; the D gene is possibly TRBD1 (6 bases). Trimming cost V 5 bases and J 2 bases, with 12 bases left between them. This CDR3 comprises 14 residues. The germline V gene has CDR1 SGHVS and CDR2 FQNEAQ.

The chain is built from TRBV2 and TRBJ2-2; 12 bases fit TRBD2. The CDR3 has 16 amino acids. The V gene end was trimmed by 5 bases and the J gene end by 1 base; junction bases not matched to a gene: 2. CDR1 is SNHLY, CDR2 FYNNEI, per germline. The CDR3 coding sequence is TGTGCCAGCAGTCCGGGACTAGCGGGGAACACCGGGGAGCTGTTTTTT. Translating gives CASSPGLAGNTGELFF.

J is TRBJ1-6 and V is TRBV6-5, with 9 bases aligning to TRBD1. The J segment lost 9 bases and the V segment lost 5 bases, leaving 8 bases of the junction unmatched. This CDR3 comprises 15 residues. CDR1 is MNHEY and CDR2 is SVGAGI in the germline V gene. CDR3 DNA: TGTGCCAGCAGTCCCTCCGGGACAGGGCTTTCACCCCTCCACTTT. Protein product: CASSPSGTGLSPLHF.

The chain recombines TRBV6-5 with TRBJ1-4, with a possible D match to TRBD1 (5 bases). CDR1 and CDR2 from the germline V gene are MNHEY and SVGAGI. The CDR3 has 16 residues. Trimming took 1 base from V and 3 from J, leaving 12 bases between them. CDR3 in DNA: TGTGCCAGCAGTTACTTCCCCCAGGGCTCTAATGAAAAACTGTTTTTT. Its translation is CASSYFPQGSNEKLFF.

V gene TRBV7-3 combines with J gene TRBJ2-1, with 11 nucleotides matching TRBD2. CDR3 length: 15 residues. Germline V gives CDR1 SGHTA, CDR2 FQGTGA. V shed 5 bases and J 4 bases; nucleotides not matched to a gene: 4. As DNA, the CDR3 is TGTGCCAGCAGCCTAGCGGGAGGCCGATACAATGAGCAGTTCTTC. Translating gives CASSLAGGRYNEQFF.

This clone occurred a few times. The gene calls are TRBV19 and TRBJ2-1; weak D call: TRBD2 (6 bases). Germline CDR1 reads LNHDA; CDR2 reads SQIVND (reference sequence). The V end lost 9 bases, the J end lost 7 bases, and 19 bases lay between the germline ends. The CDR3 is made up of 14 amino acids. The CDR3 reads CASTRGGVGNEQFF. CDR3 DNA: TGTGCCAGCACGAGGGGCGGGGTGGGGAATGAGCAGTTCTTC.

In its sample, this clone was seen a few times. The chain couples TRBV5-1 to TRBJ2-1; TRBD1 matches at 7 bases. V dropped 4 bases and J dropped 7; count of bases not matched to a gene: 14. Germline CDR1 and CDR2: SGHRS and YFSETQ. The CDR3 contains 16 residues. The CDR3 loop is CASSGTGTAPGNEQFF. The CDR3 nucleotides read TGCGCCAGCAGCGGAACCGGGACAGCTCCGGGGAATGAGCAGTTCTTC.

This chain joins TRBV5-1 and TRBJ1-5; D is undetermined. The V end lost 0 bases, the J end lost 1 base, and 8 bases lay between the germline ends. Looked up from germline, CDR1 is SGHRS and CDR2 is YFSETQ. This CDR3 spans 15 amino acids. The CDR3 sequence is CASSLAGSSNQPQHF. Here the CDR3 DNA reads TGCGCCAGCAGCTTGGCTGGGAGCAGCAATCAGCCCCAGCATTTT.

The chain joins TRBV28 to TRBJ1-5, with D tentatively TRBD1 (5 bases). V lost 6 bases, J lost 6 bases, and 12 bases lay in between. The CDR3 is made up of 13 amino acids. Germline CDR1 MDHEN, CDR2 SYDVKM. The CDR3 coding sequence is TGTGCCAGCAGCTTGGACATTAGTCAGCCCCAGCATTTT. Translated: CASSLDISQPQHF.

CDR3 nucleotides: TGTGCCAGCAGCCGACTAGCGGGAAGCACAGATACGCAGTATTTT. This encodes CASSRLAGSTDTQYF. J is TRBJ2-3 and V is TRBV14; 11 positions agree with TRBD2. Per the germline V gene, CDR1 is SGHDN and CDR2 is FVKESK. The CDR3 totals 15 residues. V shed 4 bases and J 0 bases; nucleotides not matched to a gene: 0.

The chain joins TRBV3-1 (or the pseudogene TRBV3-2) to TRBJ1-6; D is unclear. The CDR3 sequence is 12 residues long. Trimming stripped 3 bases from V and 8 bases from J, with 5 bases between. CDR1 is LGHDT, CDR2 YNNKEL, per germline (reference sequence). CDR3: CASSQVDSPLHF. CDR3 nucleotide sequence: TGTGCCAGCAGCCAGGTAGATTCACCCCTCCACTTT.

This chain connects TRBV19 to TRBJ1-1, with 10 bases identical to TRBD1. The germline CDR1 and CDR2 sequences are LNHDA and SQIVND (reference sequence). CDR3 length: 13 residues. Losses at the gene ends were 6 bases for V and 4 bases for J; bases not matched to a gene: 2. The CDR3 reads CASRWTGGTEAFF. The CDR3 DNA follows: TGTGCCAGTAGATGGACAGGGGGCACTGAAGCTTTCTTT.